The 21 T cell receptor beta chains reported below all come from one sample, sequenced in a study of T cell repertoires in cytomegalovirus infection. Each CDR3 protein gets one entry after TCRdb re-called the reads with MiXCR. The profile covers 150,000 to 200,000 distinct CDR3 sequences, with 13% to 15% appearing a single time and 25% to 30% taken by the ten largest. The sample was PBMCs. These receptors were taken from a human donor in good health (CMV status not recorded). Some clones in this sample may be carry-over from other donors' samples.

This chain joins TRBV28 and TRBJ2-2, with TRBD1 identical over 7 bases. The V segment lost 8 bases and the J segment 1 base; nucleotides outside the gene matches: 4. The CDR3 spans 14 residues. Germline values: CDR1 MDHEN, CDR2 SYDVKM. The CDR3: CASGRTGNTGELFF. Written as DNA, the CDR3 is TGTGCCAGCGGAAGGACAGGGAACACCGGGGAGCTGTTTTTT.

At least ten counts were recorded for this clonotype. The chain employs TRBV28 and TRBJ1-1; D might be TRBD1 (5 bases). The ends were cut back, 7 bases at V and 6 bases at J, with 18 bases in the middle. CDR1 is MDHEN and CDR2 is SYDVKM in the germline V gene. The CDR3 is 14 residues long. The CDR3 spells CASTFSGSLSEAFF. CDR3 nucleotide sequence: TGTGCCAGCACTTTCTCAGGGTCGTTATCTGAAGCTTTCTTT.

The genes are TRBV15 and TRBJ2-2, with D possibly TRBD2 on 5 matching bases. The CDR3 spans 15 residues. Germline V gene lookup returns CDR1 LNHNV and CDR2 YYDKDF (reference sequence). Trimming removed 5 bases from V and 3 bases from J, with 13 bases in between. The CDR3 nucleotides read TGTGCCACCAGCGTCCCTAGCCTATACACCGGGGAGCTGTTTTTT. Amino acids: CATSVPSLYTGELFF. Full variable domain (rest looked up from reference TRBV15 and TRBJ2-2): DAMVIQNPRYQVTQFGKPVTLSCSQTLNHNVMYWYQQKSSQAPKLLFHYYDKDFNNEADTPDNFQSRRPNTSFCFLDIRSPGLGDTAMYLCATSVPSLYTGELFFGEGSRLTVL.

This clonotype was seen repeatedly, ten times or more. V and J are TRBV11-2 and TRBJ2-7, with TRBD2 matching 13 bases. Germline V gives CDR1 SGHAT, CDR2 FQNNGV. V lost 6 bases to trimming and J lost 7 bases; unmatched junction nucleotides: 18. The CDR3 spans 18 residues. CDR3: CASSYPGLAGPRPREQYF. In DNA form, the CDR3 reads TGTGCCAGCAGTTATCCGGGACTAGCGGGACCTCGGCCTCGAGAGCAGTACTTC.

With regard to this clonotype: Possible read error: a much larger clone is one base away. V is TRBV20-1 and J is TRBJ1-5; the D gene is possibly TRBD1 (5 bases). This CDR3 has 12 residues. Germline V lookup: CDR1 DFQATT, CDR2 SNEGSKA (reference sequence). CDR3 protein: CSSSDSSEPQHF. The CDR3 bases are TGCAGTTCTAGTGACAGCTCCGAGCCCCAGCATTTT.

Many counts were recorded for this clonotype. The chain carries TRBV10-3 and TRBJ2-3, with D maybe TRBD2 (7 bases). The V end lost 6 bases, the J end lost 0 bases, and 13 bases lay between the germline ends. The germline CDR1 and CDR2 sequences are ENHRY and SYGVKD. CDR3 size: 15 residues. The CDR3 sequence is CAISRGASSTDTQYF. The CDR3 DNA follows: TGTGCCATCAGCCGGGGGGCTTCTAGCACAGATACGCAGTATTTT.

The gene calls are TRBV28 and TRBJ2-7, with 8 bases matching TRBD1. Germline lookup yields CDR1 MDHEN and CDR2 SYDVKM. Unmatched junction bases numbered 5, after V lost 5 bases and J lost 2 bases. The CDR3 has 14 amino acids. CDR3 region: CASSPLDRAYEQYF. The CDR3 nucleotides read TGTGCCAGCAGTCCCTTGGACAGGGCCTACGAGCAGTACTTC.

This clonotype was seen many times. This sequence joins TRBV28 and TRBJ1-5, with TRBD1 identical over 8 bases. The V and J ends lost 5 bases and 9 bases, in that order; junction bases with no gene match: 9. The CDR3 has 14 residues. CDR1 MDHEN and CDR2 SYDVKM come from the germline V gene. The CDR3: CASSPSDRDLPQHF. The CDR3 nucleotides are TGTGCCAGCAGTCCTTCGGACAGGGACTTGCCCCAGCATTTT.

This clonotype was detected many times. The CDR3 reads CASSFTRRPDEQFF. The DNA of the CDR3 is TGTGCCAGCAGCTTCACACGACGGCCTGATGAGCAGTTCTTC. This rearrangement joins TRBV7-2 to TRBJ2-1; D gene ambiguous. The CDR3 length is 14 residues. The germline V gene has CDR1 SGHTA and CDR2 FQGNSA. V was trimmed by 3 bases and J by 8 bases, leaving 14 bases between them.

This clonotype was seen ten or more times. CDR3 amino acids: CASSLPGTGSTEAFF. DNA of the CDR3: TGTGCCAGCAGCTTACCAGGGACAGGGAGCACTGAAGCTTTCTTT. This chain joins TRBV7-9 and TRBJ1-1; 9 positions agree with TRBD1. Germline assignment: CDR1 SEHNR and CDR2 FQNEAQ (reference sequence). Unmatched junction bases numbered 5, after V lost 2 bases and J lost 4 bases. This CDR3 is 15 amino acids long.

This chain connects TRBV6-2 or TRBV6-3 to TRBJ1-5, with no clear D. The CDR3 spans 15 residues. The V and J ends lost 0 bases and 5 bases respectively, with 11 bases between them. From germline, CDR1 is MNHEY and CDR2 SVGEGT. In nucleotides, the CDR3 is TGTGCCAGCAGTTACTCCTCGCTCCTAGATCAGCCCCAGCATTTT. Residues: CASSYSSLLDQPQHF.

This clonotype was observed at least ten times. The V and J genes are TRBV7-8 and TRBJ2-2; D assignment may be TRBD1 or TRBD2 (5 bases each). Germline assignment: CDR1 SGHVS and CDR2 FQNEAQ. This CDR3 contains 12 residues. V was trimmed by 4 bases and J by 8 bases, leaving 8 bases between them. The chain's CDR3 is CASSWGPGELFF. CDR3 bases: TGTGCCAGCAGCTGGGGACCAGGGGAGCTGTTTTTT. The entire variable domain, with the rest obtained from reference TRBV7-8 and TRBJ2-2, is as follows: GAGVSQSPRYKVAKRGQDVALRCDPISGHVSLFWYQQALGQGPEFLTYFQNEAQLDKSGLPSDRFFAERPEGSVSTLKIQRTQQEDSAVYLCASSWGPGELFFGEGSRLTVL.

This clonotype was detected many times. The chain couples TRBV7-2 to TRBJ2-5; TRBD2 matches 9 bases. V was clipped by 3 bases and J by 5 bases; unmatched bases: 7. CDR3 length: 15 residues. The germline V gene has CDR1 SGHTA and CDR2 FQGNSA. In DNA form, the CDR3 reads TGTGCCAGCAGCTTGAATAGCGGGGGCTGGGAGACCCAGTACTTC. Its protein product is CASSLNSGGWETQYF.

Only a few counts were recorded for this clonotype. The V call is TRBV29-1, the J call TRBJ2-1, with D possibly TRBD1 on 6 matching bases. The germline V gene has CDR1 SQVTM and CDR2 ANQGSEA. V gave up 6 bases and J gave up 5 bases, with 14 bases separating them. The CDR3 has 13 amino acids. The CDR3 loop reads CSVAGVINNEQFF. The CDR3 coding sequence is TGCAGCGTCGCAGGGGTTATTAACAATGAGCAGTTCTTC.

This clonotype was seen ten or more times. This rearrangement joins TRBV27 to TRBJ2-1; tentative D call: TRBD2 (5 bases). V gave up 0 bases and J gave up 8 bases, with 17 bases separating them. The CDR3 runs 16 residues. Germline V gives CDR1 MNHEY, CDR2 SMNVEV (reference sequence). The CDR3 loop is CASSLSSQALEDEQFF. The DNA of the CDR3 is TGTGCCAGCAGTTTATCGTCCCAAGCCCTGGAGGATGAGCAGTTCTTC.

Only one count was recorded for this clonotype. The CDR3 reads CASSPTGGMEPQHF. The CDR3 DNA reads TGTGCCAGCAGCCCGACAGGGGGCATGGAGCCCCAGCATTTT. The rearrangement joins TRBV6-5 to TRBJ1-5, with 10 positions matching TRBD1. Germline V gene data show CDR1 as MNHEY and CDR2 as SVGAGI. Trimming removed 6 bases from V and 8 bases from J; junction bases left unmatched: 7. This CDR3 spans 14 amino acids.

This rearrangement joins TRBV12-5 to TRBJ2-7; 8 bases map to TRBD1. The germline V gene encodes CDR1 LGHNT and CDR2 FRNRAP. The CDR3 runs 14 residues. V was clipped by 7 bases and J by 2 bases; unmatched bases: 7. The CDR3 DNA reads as TGTGCTAGTGCAGGGCAGGGGGCAGCCTACGAGCAGTACTTC. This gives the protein CASAGQGAAYEQYF.

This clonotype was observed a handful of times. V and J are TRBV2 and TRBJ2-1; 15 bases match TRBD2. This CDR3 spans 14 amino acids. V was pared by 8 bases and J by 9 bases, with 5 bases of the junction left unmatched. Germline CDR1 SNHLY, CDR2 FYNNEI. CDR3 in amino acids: CASRTSGGASEQFF. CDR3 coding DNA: TGTGCCAGCCGGACTAGCGGGGGGGCCAGTGAGCAGTTCTTC.

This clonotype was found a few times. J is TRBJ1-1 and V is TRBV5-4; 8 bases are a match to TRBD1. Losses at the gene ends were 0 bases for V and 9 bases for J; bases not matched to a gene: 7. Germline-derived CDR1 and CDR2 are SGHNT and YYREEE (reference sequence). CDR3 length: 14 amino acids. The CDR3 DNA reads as TGTGCCAGCAGCTTGGGACAGGGGCTTTGGAAAGCTTTCTTT. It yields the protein CASSLGQGLWKAFF.

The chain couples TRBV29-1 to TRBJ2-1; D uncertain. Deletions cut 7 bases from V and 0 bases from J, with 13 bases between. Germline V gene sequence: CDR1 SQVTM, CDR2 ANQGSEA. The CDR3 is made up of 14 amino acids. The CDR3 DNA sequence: TGCAGCGCCCACCAGGTTAGCTCCTACAATGAGCAGTTCTTC. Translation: CSAHQVSSYNEQFF.

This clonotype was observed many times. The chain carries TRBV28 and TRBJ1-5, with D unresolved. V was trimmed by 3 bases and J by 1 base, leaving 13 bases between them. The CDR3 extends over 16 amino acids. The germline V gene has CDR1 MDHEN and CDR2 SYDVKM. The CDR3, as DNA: TGTGCCAGCAGTTTGGGAGTCTCCGGGAGCAATCAGCCCCAGCATTTT. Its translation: CASSLGVSGSNQPQHF.